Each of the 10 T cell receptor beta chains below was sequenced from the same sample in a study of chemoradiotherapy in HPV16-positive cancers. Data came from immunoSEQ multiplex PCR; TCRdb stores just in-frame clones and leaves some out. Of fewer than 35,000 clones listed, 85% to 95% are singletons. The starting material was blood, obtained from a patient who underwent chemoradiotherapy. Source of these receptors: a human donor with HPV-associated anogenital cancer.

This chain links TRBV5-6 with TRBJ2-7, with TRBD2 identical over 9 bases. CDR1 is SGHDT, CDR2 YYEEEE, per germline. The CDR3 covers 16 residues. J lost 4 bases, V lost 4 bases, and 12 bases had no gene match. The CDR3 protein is CASSRSGSGTVYEQYF. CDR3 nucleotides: TGTGCCAGCAGCCGTAGCGGGAGCGGGACGGTATACGAGCAGTACTTC.

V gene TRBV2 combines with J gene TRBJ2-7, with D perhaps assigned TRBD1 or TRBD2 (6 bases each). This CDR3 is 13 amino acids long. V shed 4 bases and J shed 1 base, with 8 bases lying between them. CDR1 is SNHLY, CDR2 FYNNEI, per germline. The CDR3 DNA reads TGTGCCAGCAGTGGGGGGGCTTCCTACGAGCAGTACTTC. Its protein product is CASSGGASYEQYF.

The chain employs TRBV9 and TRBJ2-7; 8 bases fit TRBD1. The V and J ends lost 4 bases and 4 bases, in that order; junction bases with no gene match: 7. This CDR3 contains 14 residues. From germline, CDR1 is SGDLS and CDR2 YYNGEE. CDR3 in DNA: TGTGCCAGCAGCCTCACCGGGACAGGTTACGAGCAGTACTTC. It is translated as CASSLTGTGYEQYF.

The CDR3 loop is CASSLYRRGEGGYTF. The CDR3 bases are TGTGCCAGCAGCTTATATCGGAGGGGGGAAGGCGGCTACACCTTC. J is TRBJ1-2 and V is TRBV7-9; TRBD1 is a possible D gene (6 bases). V lost 2 bases to trimming and J lost 8 bases, with 18 bases between them. The germline CDR1 and CDR2 sequences are SEHNR and FQNEAQ (reference sequence). The CDR3 spans 15 residues.

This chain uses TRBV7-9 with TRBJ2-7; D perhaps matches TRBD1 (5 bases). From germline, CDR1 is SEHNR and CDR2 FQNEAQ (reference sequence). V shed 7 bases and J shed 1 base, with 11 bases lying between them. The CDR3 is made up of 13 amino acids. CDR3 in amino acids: CASNHDSSYEQYF. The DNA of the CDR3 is TGTGCCAGCAACCACGACAGTTCCTACGAGCAGTACTTC.

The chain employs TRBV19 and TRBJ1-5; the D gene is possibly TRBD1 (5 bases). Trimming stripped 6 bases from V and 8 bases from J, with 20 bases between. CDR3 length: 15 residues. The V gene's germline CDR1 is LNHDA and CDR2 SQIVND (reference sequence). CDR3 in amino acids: CASSTRDRTKEPQHF. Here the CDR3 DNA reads TGTGCCAGTAGCACCAGGGACCGCACCAAGGAGCCCCAGCATTTT.

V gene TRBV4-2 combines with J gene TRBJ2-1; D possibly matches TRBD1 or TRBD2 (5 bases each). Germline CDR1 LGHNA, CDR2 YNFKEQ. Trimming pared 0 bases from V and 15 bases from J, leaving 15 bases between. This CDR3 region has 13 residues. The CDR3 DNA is TGTGCCAGCAGCCAAGATCGGGACCTCCCCCCGTTCTTC. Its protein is CASSQDRDLPPFF.

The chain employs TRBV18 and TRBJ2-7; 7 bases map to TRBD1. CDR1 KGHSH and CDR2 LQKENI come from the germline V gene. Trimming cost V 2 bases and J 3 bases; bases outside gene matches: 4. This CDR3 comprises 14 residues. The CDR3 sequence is CASSPGQVRYEQYF. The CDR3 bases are TGTGCCAGCTCACCAGGACAGGTACGCTACGAGCAGTACTTC. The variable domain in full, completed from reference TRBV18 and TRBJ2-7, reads NAGVMQNPRHLVRRRGQEARLRCSPMKGHSHVYWYRQLPEEGLKFMVYLQKENIIDESGMPKERFSAEFPKEGPSILRIQQVVRGDSAAYFCASSPGQVRYEQYFGPGTRLTVT.

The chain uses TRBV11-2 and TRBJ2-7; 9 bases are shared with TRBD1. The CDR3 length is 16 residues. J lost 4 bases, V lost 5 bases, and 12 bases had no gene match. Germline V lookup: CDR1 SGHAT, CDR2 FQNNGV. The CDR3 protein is CASSVRPGQGSYEQYF. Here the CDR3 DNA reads TGTGCCAGCAGCGTACGACCGGGACAGGGTTCTTACGAGCAGTACTTC.

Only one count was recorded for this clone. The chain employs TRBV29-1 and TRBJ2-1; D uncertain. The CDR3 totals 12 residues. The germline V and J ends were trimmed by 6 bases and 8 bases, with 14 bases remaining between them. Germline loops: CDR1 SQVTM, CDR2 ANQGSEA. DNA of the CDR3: TGCAGCGTGTCCCAAAGACGGGATGAGCAGTTCTTC. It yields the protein CSVSQRRDEQFF.